Reported below is one TCR beta chain. This sample was taken from a study of T cells after yellow fever vaccination. V shed 4 bases and J shed 2 bases, with 15 bases lying between them. Germline CDR1 is MNHEY and CDR2 is SVGEGT. The CDR3 runs 16 residues. Using its own MiXCR run on the 5' RACE reads, TCRdb lists one record per CDR3 protein. The sample yields roughly 340,000 distinct CDR3 sequences, 3.5% to 4.5% seen once. Material: PBMCs, obtained 5 days after the yellow fever booster vaccination. The receptor was derived from a man younger than 30 who received the YFV17D yellow fever vaccine. The chain joins TRBV6-2 or TRBV6-3 to TRBJ1-5; D is possibly TRBD1 (5 bases). This chain's CDR3 is CASSWSMRDGNQPQHF. The DNA of the CDR3 is TGTGCCAGCAGTTGGAGTATGCGGGACGGCAATCAGCCCCAGCATTTT.